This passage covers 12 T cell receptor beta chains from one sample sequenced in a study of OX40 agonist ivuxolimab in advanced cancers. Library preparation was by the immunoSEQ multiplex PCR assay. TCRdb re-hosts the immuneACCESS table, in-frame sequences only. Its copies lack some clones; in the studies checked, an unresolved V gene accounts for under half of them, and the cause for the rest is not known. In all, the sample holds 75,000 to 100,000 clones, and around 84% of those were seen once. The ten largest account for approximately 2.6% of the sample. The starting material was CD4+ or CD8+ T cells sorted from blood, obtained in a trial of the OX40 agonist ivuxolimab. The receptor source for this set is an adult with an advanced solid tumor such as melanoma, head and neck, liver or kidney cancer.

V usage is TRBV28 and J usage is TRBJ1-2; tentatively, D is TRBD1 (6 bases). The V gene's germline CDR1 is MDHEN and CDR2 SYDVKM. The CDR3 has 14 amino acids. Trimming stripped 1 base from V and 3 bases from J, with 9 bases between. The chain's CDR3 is CASSLSGGYYGYTF. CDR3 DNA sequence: TGTGCCAGCAGTTTATCTGGGGGCTACTATGGCTACACCTTC.

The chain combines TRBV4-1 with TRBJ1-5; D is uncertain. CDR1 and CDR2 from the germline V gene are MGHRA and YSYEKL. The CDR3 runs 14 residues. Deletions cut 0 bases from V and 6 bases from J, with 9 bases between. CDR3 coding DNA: TGCGCCAGCAGCCAAGAGAGATCCTCTCAGCCCCAGCATTTT. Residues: CASSQERSSQPQHF.

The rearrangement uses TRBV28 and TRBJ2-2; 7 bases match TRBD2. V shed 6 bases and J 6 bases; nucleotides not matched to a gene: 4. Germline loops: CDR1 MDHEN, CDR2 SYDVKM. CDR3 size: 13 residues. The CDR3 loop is CASSPTSPGELFF. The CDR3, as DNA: TGTGCCAGCAGCCCGACTAGCCCCGGGGAGCTGTTTTTT.

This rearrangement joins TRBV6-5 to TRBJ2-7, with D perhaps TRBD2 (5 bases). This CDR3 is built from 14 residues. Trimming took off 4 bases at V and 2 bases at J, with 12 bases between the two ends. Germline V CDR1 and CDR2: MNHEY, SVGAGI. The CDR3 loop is CASSLREGTYEQYV. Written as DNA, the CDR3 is TGTGCCAGCAGTTTACGGGAAGGGACCTACGAGCAGTACGTC.

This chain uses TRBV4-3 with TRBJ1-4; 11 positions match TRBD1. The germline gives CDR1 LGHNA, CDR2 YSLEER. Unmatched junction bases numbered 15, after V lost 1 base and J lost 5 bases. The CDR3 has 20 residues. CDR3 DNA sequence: TGCGCCAGCAGCCAAGCTCGGACAGGGGGCGTCAAACCCCAAAATGAAAAACTGTTTTTT. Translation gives CASSQARTGGVKPQNEKLFF.

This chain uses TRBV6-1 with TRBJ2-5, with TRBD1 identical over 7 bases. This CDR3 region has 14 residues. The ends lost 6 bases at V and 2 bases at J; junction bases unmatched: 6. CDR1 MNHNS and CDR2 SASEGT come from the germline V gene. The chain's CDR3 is CASRTGKGQETQYF. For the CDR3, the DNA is TGTGCCAGCAGGACAGGGAAAGGGCAAGAGACCCAGTACTTC.

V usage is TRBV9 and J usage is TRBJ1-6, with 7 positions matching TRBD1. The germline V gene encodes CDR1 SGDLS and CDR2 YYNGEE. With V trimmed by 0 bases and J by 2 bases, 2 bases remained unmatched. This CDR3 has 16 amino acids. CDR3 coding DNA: TGTGCCAGCAGCGTAGAACAGGGGACCTATAATTCACCCCTCCACTTT. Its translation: CASSVEQGTYNSPLHF.

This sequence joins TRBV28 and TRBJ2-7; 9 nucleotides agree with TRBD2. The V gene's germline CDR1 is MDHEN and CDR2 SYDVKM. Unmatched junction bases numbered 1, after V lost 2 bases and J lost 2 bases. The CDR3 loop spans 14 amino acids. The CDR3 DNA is TGTGCCAGCAGTTTAGCGGGGGGGCCCTACGAGCAGTACGTC. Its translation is CASSLAGGPYEQYV.

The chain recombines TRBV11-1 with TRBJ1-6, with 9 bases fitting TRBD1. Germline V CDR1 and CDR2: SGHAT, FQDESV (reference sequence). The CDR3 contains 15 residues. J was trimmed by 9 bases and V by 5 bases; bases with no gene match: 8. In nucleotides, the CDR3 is TGTGCCAGCAGCCCTGGACAGGGGAAGGGTTCACCCCTCCACTTT. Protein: CASSPGQGKGSPLHF. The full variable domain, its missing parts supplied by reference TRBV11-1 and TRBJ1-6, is EAEVAQSPRYKITEKSQAVAFWCDPISGHATLYWYRQILGQGPELLVQFQDESVVDDSQLPKDRFSAERLKGVDSTLKIQPAELGDSAMYLCASSPGQGKGSPLHFGNGTRLTVT.

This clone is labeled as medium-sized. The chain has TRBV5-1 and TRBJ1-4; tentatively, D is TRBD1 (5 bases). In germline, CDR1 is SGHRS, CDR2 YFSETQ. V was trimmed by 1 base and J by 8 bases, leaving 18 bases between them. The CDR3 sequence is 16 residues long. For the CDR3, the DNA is TGCGCCAGCAGCTTGATCTTTTTTGCGGGGGGAGAAAAACTGTTTTTT. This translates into CASSLIFFAGGEKLFF.

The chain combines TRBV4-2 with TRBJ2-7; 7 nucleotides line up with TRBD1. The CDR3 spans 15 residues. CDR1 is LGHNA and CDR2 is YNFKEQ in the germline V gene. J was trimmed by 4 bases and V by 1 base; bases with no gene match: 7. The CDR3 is CASSQGGTASYEQYF. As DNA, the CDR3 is TGTGCCAGCAGCCAAGGTGGGACAGCCTCTTACGAGCAGTACTTC.

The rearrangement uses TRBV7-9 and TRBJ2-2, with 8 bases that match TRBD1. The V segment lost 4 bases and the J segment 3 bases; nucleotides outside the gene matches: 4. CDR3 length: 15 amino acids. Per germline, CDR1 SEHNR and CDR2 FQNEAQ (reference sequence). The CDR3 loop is CASSWTGTDTGELFF. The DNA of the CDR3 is TGTGCCAGCAGCTGGACAGGGACGGACACCGGGGAGCTGTTTTTT.